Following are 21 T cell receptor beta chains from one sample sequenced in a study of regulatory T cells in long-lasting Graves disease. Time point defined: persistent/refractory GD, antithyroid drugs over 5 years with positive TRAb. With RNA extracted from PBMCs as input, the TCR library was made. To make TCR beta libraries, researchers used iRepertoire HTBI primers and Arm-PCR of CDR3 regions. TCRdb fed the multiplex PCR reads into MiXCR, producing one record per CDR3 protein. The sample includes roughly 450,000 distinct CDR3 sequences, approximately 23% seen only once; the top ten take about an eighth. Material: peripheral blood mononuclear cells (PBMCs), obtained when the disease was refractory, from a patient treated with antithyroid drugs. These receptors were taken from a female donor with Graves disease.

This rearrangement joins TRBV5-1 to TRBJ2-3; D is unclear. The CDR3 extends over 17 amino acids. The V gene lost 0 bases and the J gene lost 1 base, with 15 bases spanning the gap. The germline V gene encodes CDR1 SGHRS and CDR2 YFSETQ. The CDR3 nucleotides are TGCGCCAGCAGCTTGGCCCCACCGAGTCAGGGCACAGATACGCAGTATTTT. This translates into CASSLAPPSQGTDTQYF.

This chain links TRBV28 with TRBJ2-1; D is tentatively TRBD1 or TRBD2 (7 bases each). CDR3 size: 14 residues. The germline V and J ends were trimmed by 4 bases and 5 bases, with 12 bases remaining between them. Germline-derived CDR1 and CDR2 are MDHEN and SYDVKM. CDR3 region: CASSSRGGHNEQFF. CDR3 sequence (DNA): TGTGCCAGCAGTTCCAGGGGGGGACACAATGAGCAGTTCTTC. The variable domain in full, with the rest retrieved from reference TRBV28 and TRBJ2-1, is DVKVTQSSRYLVKRTGEKVFLECVQDMDHENMFWYRQDPGLGLRLIYFSYDVKMKEKGDIPEGYSVSREKKERFSLILESASTNQTSMYLCASSSRGGHNEQFFGPGTRLTVL.

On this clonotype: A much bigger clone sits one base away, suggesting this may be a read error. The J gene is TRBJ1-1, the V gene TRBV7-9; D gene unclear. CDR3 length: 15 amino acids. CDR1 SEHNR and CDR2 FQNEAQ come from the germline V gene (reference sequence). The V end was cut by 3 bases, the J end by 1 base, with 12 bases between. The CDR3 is CASSLFGGKNTEAFF. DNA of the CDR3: TGTGCCAGCAGCTTGTTCGGCGGCAAGAACACTGAAGCTTTCTTT. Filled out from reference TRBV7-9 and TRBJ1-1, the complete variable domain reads DTGVSQNPRHKITKRGQNVTFRCDPISEHNRLYWYRQTLGQGPEFLTYFQNEAQLEKSRLLSDRFSAERPKGSFSTLEIQRTEQGDSAMYLCASSLFGGKNTEAFFGQGTRLTVV.

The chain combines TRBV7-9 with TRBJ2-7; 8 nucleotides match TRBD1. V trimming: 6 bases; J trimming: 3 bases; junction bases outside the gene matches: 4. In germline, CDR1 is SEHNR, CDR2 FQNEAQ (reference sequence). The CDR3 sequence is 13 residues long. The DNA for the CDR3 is TGTGCCAGCAGGCTGGACAGGGACTACGAGCAGTACTTC. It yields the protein CASRLDRDYEQYF.

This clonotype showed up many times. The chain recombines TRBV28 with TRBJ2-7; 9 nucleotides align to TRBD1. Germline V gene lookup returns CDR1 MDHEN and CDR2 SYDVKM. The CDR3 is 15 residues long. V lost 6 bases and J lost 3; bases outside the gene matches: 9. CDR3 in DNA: TGTGCCAGCAGCTCACAGGGGGCGTACGACTACGAGCAGTACTTC. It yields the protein CASSSQGAYDYEQYF. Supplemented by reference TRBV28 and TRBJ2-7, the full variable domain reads DVKVTQSSRYLVKRTGEKVFLECVQDMDHENMFWYRQDPGLGLRLIYFSYDVKMKEKGDIPEGYSVSREKKERFSLILESASTNQTSMYLCASSSQGAYDYEQYFGPGTRLTVT.

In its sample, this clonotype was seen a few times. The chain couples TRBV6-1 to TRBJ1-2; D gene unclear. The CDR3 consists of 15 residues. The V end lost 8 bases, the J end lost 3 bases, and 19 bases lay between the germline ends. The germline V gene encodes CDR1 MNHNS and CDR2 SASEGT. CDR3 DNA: TGTGCCAGCGTTTACCTACTCGAAGGGTACTATGGCTACACCTTC. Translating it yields CASVYLLEGYYGYTF.

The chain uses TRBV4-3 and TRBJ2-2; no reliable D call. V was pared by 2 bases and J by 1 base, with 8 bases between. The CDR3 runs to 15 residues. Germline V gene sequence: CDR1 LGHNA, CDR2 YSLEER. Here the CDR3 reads CASSQRLMNTGELFF. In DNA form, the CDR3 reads TGCGCCAGCAGCCAACGCCTAATGAACACCGGGGAGCTGTTTTTT.

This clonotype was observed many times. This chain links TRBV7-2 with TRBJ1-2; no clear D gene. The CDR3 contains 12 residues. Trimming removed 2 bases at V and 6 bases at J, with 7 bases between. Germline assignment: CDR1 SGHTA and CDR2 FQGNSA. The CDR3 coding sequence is TGTGCCAGCAGCTTAAACAGACATGGCTACACCTTC. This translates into CASSLNRHGYTF.

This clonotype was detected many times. The CDR3 DNA reads as TGTGCCAGCAGTTATGACAGGGTAGGACAGCCCCAGCATTTT. It encodes CASSYDRVGQPQHF. This chain connects TRBV6-5 to TRBJ1-5; 7 nucleotides line up with TRBD1. CDR3 size: 14 residues. Germline V CDR1 and CDR2: MNHEY, SVGAGI. V was clipped by 3 bases and J by 7 bases; unmatched bases: 6.

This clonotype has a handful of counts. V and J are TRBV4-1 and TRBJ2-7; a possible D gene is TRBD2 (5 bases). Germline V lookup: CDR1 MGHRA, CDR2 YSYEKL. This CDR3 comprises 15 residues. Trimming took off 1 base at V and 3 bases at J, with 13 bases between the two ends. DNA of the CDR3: TGCGCCAGCAGCCAAGTTTCAGGAGGCGACTACGAGCAGTACTTC. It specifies CASSQVSGGDYEQYF.

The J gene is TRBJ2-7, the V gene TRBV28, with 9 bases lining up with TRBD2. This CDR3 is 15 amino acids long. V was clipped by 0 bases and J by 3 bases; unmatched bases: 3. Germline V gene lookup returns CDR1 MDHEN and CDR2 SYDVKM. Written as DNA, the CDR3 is TGTGCCAGCAGTTTATGGACTAGCGGAAACTACGAGCAGTACTTC. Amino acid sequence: CASSLWTSGNYEQYF.

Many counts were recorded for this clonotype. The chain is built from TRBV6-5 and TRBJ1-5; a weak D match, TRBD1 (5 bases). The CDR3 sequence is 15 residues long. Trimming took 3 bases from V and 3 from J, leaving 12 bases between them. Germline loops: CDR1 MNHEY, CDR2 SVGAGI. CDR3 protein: CASSYQGGLNQPQHF. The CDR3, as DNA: TGTGCCAGCAGTTATCAGGGCGGCCTCAATCAGCCCCAGCATTTT.

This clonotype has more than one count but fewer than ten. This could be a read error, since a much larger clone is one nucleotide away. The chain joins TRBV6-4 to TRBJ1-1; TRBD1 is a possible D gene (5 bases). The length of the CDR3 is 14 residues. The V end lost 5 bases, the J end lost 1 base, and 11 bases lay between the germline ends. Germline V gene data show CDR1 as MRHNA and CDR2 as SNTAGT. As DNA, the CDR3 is TGTGCCAGCAGTTACAGGTCAGCGAACACTGAAGCTTTCTTT. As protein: CASSYRSANTEAFF.

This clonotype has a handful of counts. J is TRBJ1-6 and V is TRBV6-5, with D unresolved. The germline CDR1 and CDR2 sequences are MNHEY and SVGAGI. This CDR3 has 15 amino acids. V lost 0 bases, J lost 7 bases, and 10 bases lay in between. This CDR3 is CASSYSAGSNSPLHF. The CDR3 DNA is TGTGCCAGCAGTTACTCGGCAGGCTCCAATTCACCCCTCCACTTT.

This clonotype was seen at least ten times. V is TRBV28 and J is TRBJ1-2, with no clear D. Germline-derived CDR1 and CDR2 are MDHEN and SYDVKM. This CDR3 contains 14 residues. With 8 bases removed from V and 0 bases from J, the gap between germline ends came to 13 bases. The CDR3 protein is CASQSPGSNYGYTF. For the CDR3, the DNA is TGTGCCAGCCAAAGTCCCGGATCTAACTATGGCTACACCTTC.

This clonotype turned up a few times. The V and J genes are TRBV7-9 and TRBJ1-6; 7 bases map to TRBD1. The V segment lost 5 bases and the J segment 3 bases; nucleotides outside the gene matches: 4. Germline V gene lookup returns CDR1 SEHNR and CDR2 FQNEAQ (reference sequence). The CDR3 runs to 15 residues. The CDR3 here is CASSPGQNYNSPLHF. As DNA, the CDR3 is TGTGCCAGCAGCCCGGGACAGAACTATAATTCACCCCTCCACTTT.

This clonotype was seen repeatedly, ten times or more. The CDR3 region is CASSDRAKNIQYF. In DNA, the CDR3 is TGTGCCAGCAGTGACAGGGCCAAAAACATTCAGTACTTC. V and J are TRBV28 and TRBJ2-4; D is possibly TRBD1 (6 bases). CDR1 is MDHEN, CDR2 SYDVKM, per germline. The CDR3 is 13 residues long. The germline V and J ends were trimmed by 5 bases and 1 base, with 6 bases remaining between them.

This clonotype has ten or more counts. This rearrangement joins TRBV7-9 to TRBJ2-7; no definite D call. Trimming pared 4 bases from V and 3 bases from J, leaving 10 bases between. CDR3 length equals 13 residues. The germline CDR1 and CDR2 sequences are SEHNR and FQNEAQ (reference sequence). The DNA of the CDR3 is TGTGCCAGCAGCTCAGTGGATAACTACGAGCAGTACTTC. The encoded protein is CASSSVDNYEQYF.

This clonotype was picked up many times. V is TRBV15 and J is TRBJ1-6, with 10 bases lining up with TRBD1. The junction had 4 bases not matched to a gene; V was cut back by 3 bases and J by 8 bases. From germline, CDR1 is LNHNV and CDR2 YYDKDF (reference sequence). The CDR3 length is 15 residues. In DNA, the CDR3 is TGTGCCACCAGCAGGGCGGACAGGGGGGATTCACCCCTCCACTTT. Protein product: CATSRADRGDSPLHF.

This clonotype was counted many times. The CDR3 nucleotides are TGTGCCAGCAGTGAAATGGGGACAGCCTATGGCTACACCTTC. It specifies CASSEMGTAYGYTF. V gene TRBV2 combines with J gene TRBJ1-2; TRBD1 matches at 7 bases. This CDR3 has 14 amino acids. Per germline, CDR1 SNHLY and CDR2 FYNNEI. Trimming took 2 bases from V and 4 from J; bases not matched to a gene: 4.

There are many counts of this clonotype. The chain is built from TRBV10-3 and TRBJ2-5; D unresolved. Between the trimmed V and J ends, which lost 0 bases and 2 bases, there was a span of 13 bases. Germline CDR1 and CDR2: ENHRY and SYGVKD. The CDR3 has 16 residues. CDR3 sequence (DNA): TGTGCCATCAGTGAGTCGAATGCAGTAATACAAGAGACCCAGTACTTC. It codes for CAISESNAVIQETQYF.